These 3 T cell receptor beta chains originate from one sample sequenced in a study of beta chain features in type 1 diabetes (dated by TCRdb to the late 2010s). These receptors' antigens are unknown. Library prep was done by the immunoSEQ multiplex PCR assay. The entire amount of isolated RNA was reverse transcribed using the High Capacity cDNA Reverse Transcription Kit, so the sequenced TCRB transcripts were expressed ones. TCRdb's version of the immuneACCESS table is confined to in-frame rearrangements and falls short of the full clone set. An unresolved V gene accounts for under half of the shortfall where checked; the remainder is of unknown origin. The sample table contains some 640,000 clones; only one count was recorded for around 15% of them. In total, the top ten clones hold approximately 0.039% of the sample. Paper-wide results and their limitations: In all four CD4+ subsets, TCRB CDR3 length was moderately but significantly shorter in type 1 diabetes patients.

Source material: naive CD4+ T cells from blood. This specimen's cell subset or site label, interpreted: true naive CD4+ T cells. All receptors come from a man aged 18-30 years with type 1 diabetes.

This clone was picked up a small number of times. The chain recombines TRBV27 with TRBJ2-1, with 11 nucleotides matching TRBD2. Germline V gene data show CDR1 as MNHEY and CDR2 as SMNVEV (reference sequence). V trimming: 6 bases; J trimming: 9 bases; junction bases outside the gene matches: 7. The CDR3 has 14 residues. CDR3 in amino acids: CASSGTSGYREQFF. The CDR3 DNA reads as TGTGCCAGCAGCGGGACTAGCGGTTATCGTGAGCAGTTCTTC.

CDR3 residues: CSVGPGQGVYEQYF. CDR3 nucleotide sequence: TGCAGCGTGGGCCCGGGACAGGGAGTCTACGAGCAGTACTTC. The gene calls are TRBV29-1 and TRBJ2-7, with 9 bases identical to TRBD1. Germline CDR1 SQVTM, CDR2 ANQGSEA. This CDR3 is built from 14 residues. The V and J ends lost 6 bases and 3 bases, in that order; junction bases with no gene match: 9.

V gene TRBV11-2 combines with J gene TRBJ2-1; TRBD1 is a possible D gene (6 bases). CDR3 length: 13 amino acids. The V end was cut by 0 bases, the J end by 8 bases, with 8 bases between. Per germline, CDR1 SGHAT and CDR2 FQNNGV. The chain's CDR3 is CASSLDRTDEQFF. CDR3 sequence (DNA): TGTGCCAGCAGCTTAGATAGGACAGATGAGCAGTTCTTC.